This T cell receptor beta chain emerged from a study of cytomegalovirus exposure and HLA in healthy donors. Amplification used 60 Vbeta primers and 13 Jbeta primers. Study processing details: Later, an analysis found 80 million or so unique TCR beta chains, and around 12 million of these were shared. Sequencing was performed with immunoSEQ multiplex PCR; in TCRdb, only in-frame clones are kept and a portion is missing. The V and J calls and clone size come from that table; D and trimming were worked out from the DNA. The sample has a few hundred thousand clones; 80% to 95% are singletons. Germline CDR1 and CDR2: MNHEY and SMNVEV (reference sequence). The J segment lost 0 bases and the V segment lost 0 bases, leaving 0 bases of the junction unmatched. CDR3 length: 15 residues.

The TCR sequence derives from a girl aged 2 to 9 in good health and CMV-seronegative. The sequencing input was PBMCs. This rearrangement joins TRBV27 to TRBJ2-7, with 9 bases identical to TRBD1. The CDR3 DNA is TGTGCCAGCAGTTTATCGACAGGGGGCTCCTACGAGCAGTACTTC. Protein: CASSLSTGGSYEQYF.